This TCR beta chain was recovered during a study of blood T cell repertoires in COVID-19. About the study: Donors in the United States, Italy and Spain gave samples during acute or convalescent COVID-19.

Produced via immunoSEQ multiplex PCR; TCRdb's table is partial and in-frame only. Of about 400,000 clones in the sample, roughly 91% were seen once. V was shortened by 0 bases and J by 8 bases, with 12 bases between the two germline ends. Germline V gene data show CDR1 as MRHNA and CDR2 as SNTAGT. The CDR3 contains 14 residues. The chain carries TRBV6-4 and TRBJ2-3; tentative D call: TRBD2 (6 bases). This TCR came from a woman in her 30s with acute or convalescent COVID-19. What was sequenced was peripheral blood. The CDR3 sequence: CASSDSGEAGTQYF. CDR3 bases: TGTGCCAGCAGTGACTCGGGGGAGGCGGGTACGCAGTATTTT.